This T cell receptor beta chain is drawn from a study of blood T cells in healthy people across ages. Study-level points and caveats: Calculation of diversity from one million T cells yielded estimates considered to be underestimates. Roughly linearly, TCR beta diversity per million T cells fell as age increased.

Donation came from healthy Caucasian individuals in Russia who were aged about 6 to 95. This clonotype has just a few counts. Its antigen is unidentified. Then a second PCR, running about 6 to 12 cycles, was carried out with a sample-barcoded 5' primer and a J-beta primer mix. Every cDNA molecule bore a tag from a template-switch adaptor containing 12 random nucleotides. From the 5' RACE reads, TCRdb called clonotypes with MiXCR, one entry per CDR3 protein. The table includes 550,000 to 750,000 distinct CDR3 sequences, under 25% detected once. Between the trimmed V and J ends, which lost 1 base and 5 bases, there was a span of 11 bases. There are 14 residues in the CDR3. Germline V lookup: CDR1 LGHDT, CDR2 YNNKEL (reference sequence).

The chain carries TRBV3-1 and TRBJ2-5; no clear D gene. The clonotype comes from a man in his 70s in good health. Sequences were obtained from blood. CDR3 loop: CASSQVGGVETQYF. The CDR3 nucleotides are TGTGCCAGCAGCCAAGTTGGCGGCGTGGAGACCCAGTACTTC.